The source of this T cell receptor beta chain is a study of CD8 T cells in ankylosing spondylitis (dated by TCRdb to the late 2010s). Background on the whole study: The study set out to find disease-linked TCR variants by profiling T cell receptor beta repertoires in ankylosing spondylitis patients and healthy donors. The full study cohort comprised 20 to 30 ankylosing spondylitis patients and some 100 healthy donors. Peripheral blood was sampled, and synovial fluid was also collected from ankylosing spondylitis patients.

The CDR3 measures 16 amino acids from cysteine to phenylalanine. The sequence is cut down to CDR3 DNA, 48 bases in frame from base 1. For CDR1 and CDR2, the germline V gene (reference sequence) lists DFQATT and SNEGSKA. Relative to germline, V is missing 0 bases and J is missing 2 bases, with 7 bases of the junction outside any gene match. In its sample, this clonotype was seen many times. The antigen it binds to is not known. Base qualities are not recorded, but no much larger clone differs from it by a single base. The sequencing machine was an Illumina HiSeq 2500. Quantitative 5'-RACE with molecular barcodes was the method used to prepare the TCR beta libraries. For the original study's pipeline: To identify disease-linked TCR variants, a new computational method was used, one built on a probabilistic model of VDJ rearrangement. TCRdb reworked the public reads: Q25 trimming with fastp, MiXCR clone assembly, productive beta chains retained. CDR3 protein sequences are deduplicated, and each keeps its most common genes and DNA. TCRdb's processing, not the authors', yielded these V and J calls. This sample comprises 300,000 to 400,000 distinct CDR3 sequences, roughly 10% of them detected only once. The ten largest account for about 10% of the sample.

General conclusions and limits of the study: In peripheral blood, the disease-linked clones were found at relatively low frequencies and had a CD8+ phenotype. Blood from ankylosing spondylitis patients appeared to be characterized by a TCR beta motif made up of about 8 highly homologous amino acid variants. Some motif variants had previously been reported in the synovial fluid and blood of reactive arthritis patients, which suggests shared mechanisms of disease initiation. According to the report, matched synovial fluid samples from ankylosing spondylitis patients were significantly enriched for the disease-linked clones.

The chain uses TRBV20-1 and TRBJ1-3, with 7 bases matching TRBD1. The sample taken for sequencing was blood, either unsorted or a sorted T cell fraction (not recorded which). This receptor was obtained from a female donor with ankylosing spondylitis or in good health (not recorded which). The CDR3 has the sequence CSARDSKGGTGNTIYF. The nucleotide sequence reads TGCAGTGCTAGAGATTCCAAAGGGGGCACTGGAAACACCATATATTTT.